This record covers a single TCR beta chain. In the same sample, other DNA sequences code for this CDR3. Described treatment: around 19 received Ad26.COV2.S at low or high dose, single or two shots; roughly five received placebo; per-sample allocation not given. The samples were gathered on day 63 after the first injection of vaccine or placebo. The shot given was an Ad26 vector that makes Wuhan-strain SARS-CoV-2 spike. The data belong to a study of Ad26.COV2.S vaccination and SARS-CoV-2 variants. The CDR3 totals 15 residues. V lost 1 base, J lost 7 bases, and 13 bases lay in between. The germline gives CDR1 KGHSH, CDR2 LQKENI. Assay used: immunoSEQ multiplex PCR; TCRdb lists only in-frame clones, some missing. The sample includes about 460,000 clones, roughly nine tenths of them seen just once.

V is TRBV18 and J is TRBJ1-4; D might be TRBD1 (5 bases). This clonotype originated in a person aged 18 to 65 who received the Ad26.COV2.S COVID-19 vaccine or a placebo. The sequenced sample was peripheral blood, obtained in a trial of Ad26.COV2.S vaccine versus placebo. The CDR3 protein is CASSPLDGAGEKLFF. The CDR3 nucleotides read TGTGCCAGCTCACCACTCGACGGGGCCGGTGAAAAACTGTTTTTT. Together with reference TRBV18 and TRBJ1-4, the CDR3 gives the full variable domain: NAGVMQNPRHLVRRRGQEARLRCSPMKGHSHVYWYRQLPEEGLKFMVYLQKENIIDESGMPKERFSAEFPKEGPSILRIQQVVRGDSAAYFCASSPLDGAGEKLFFGSGTQLSVL.